One T cell receptor (beta chain) is described in this entry. A much larger clonotype is one base distant, so this may be a read error. At the DNA level, this CDR3 is encoded by other sequences in the same sample as well. CDR1 and CDR2 (germline): SGHNT, YYREEE (reference sequence). The CDR3 covers 13 residues. Between the trimmed V and J ends, which lost 4 bases and 4 bases, there was a span of 11 bases. Profiling relied on immunoSEQ multiplex PCR, and the TCRdb table lists in-frame clones only, not all of them. The sample shows a few hundred thousand clones, 75% to 80% of them seen only once. This record comes from a study of shared clonotypes between healthy human individuals.

Specimen: PBMCs. This chain links TRBV5-4 with TRBJ1-1; unclear D gene. The clonotype was recovered from a woman between 35 and 50 years old in good health. Some clones in this sample may be carry-over from other donors' samples. In nucleotides, the CDR3 is TGTGCCAGCAGCCCAATTAAGAGCACTGAAGCTTTCTTT. It yields the protein CASSPIKSTEAFF.